The rows below give T cell receptor beta chains drawn from one sample of a study of regulatory T cells in long-lasting Graves disease. TCRdb recomputed calls from the multiplex PCR reads with MiXCR, one row per CDR3 protein. The profile shows about 290,000 distinct CDR3 sequences, approximately 20% of them singletons. The sequencing here drew on peripheral blood mononuclear cells (PBMCs), taken when the disease was refractory, from a patient treated with antithyroid drugs. The receptors stem from a female donor with Graves disease. CDR3s include the opening cysteine and the closing phenylalanine or tryptophan. D genes are given only for firm matches. The size of a clone is reported for some rows only, either as once, few or many, or as a class for expanded clones.

j_gene	d_gene	abundance	v_gene	CDR3aa	CDR3nt
TRBJ2-7	TRBD2	few	TRBV7-2	CASSLMSGSFDEQYF	TGTGCCAGCAGCCTAATGAGCGGGAGTTTCGACGAGCAGTACTTC
TRBJ1-2	.	many	TRBV10-2	CASSSAGFYGYTF	TGCGCCAGCAGCTCCGCAGGATTCTATGGCTACACCTTC
TRBJ1-5	TRBD1	.	TRBV6-1	CASSAMGQPNQPQHF	TGTGCCAGCAGTGCCATGGGACAGCCCAATCAGCCCCAGCATTTT
TRBJ1-1	.	many	TRBV7-2	CASKRGEMNTEAFF	TGTGCCAGCAAGCGGGGCGAGATGAACACTGAAGCTTTCTTT
TRBJ2-5	.	.	TRBV6-1	CASSDPSAGETQYF	TGTGCCAGCAGTGATCCTAGCGCCGGCGAGACCCAGTACTTC
TRBJ2-5	.	many	TRBV29-1	CSVAMQEYQETQYF	TGCAGCGTTGCGATGCAGGAGTACCAAGAGACCCAGTACTTC
TRBJ1-1	.	many	TRBV7-9	CASSPRGYTEAFF	TGTGCCAGCAGTCCTCGGGGGTACACTGAAGCTTTCTTT
TRBJ1-5	.	few	TRBV6-5	CASSYDGPRDVSNQPQHF	TGTGCCAGCAGTTACGACGGTCCAAGGGACGTTAGCAATCAGCCCCAGCATTTT
TRBJ2-5	.	.	TRBV6-1	CASTDYNTQTQYF	TGTGCCAGCACCGATTATAATACTCAGACCCAGTACTTC
TRBJ1-1	.	.	TRBV7-2	CASSLEPGIEAFF	TGTGCCAGCAGCTTAGAACCGGGAATTGAAGCTTTCTTT
TRBJ2-3	TRBD2	.	TRBV24-1	CATSDAPGLAISDTQYF	TGTGCCACCAGTGATGCCCCGGGACTAGCGATCTCAGATACGCAGTATTTT
TRBJ2-2	.	.	TRBV3-1	CASSQTSSTGELFF	TGTGCCAGCAGCCAGACTAGTAGCACCGGGGAGCTGTTTTTT
TRBJ1-2	.	many	TRBV5-1	CASSLGYGYTF	TGCGCCAGCAGCTTGGGTTATGGCTACACCTTC
TRBJ2-5	.	.	TRBV20-1	CSATLLVGETQYF	TGCAGTGCTACTTTACTAGTCGGAGAGACCCAGTACTTC
TRBJ1-2	.	many	TRBV12-3/TRBV12-4	CASSLRRDYGYTF	TGTGCCAGCAGTTTAAGGAGGGACTATGGCTACACCTTC
TRBJ1-1	.	many	TRBV5-1	CASSFILEGNAFF	TGCGCCAGCAGCTTTATACTAGAAGGAAACGCTTTCTTT
TRBJ2-7	.	.	TRBV7-9	CASSLAYDEQYF	TGTGCCAGCAGCTTAGCCTACGACGAGCAGTACTTC
TRBJ2-2	.	few	TRBV19	CASSTPLHTGELFF	TGTGCCAGTAGTACCCCTTTACACACCGGGGAGCTGTTTTTT
TRBJ1-3	.	.	TRBV20-1	CSARDLGPGNTIYF	TGCAGTGCTAGAGATCTGGGCCCTGGAAACACCATATATTTT
TRBJ1-2	.	many	TRBV20-1	CSAIRVIEGYTF	TGCAGTGCTATCAGGGTAATTGAAGGCTACACCTTC
TRBJ2-7	.	many	TRBV28	CASTGRSYEQYF	TGTGCCAGTACCGGTCGCTCCTACGAGCAGTACTTC
TRBJ1-6	.	.	TRBV14	CASSPGSPIRPLHF	TGTGCCAGCAGCCCGGGTTCCCCAATTCGACCCCTCCACTTT
TRBJ1-5	.	many	TRBV5-6	CASSLRGYQPQHF	TGTGCCAGCAGCTTGCGGGGGTATCAGCCCCAGCATTTT
TRBJ1-1	.	many	TRBV12-3/TRBV12-4	CASSLPENTEAFF	TGTGCCAGCAGTTTACCGGAGAACACTGAAGCTTTCTTT
TRBJ1-4	.	.	TRBV6-5	CASSYGGVGEKLFF	TGTGCCAGCAGTTACGGGGGGGTGGGGGAAAAACTGTTTTTT
TRBJ2-4	TRBD2	many	TRBV15	CATSRDAGRVAKNIQYF	TGTGCCACCAGCAGAGATGCGGGGAGGGTAGCCAAAAACATTCAGTACTTC
TRBJ2-1	.	few	TRBV12-3/TRBV12-4	CASRGDHYNEQFF	TGTGCCAGCAGAGGGGACCATTACAATGAGCAGTTCTTC
TRBJ1-1	TRBD1	once	TRBV5-6	CASSLRTGVDTEAFF	TGTGCCAGCAGCTTGCGGACAGGGGTGGACACTGAAGCTTTCTTT
TRBJ1-5	.	.	TRBV27	CASSLSFSNQPQHF	TGTGCCAGCAGTTTATCTTTCAGCAATCAGCCCCAGCATTTT
TRBJ2-2	.	.	TRBV7-3	CASSSYITGELFF	TGTGCCAGCAGCTCCTATATCACCGGGGAGCTGTTTTTT
TRBJ2-7	TRBD2	many	TRBV20-1	CSASRVRGRAFEQYF	TGCAGTGCTAGTAGGGTTCGCGGGAGGGCGTTCGAGCAGTACTTC
TRBJ2-7	TRBD1	many	TRBV12-3/TRBV12-4	CASSFSGGIGEQYF	TGTGCCAGCAGTTTTTCAGGGGGAATTGGGGAGCAGTACTTC
TRBJ1-1	.	few	TRBV11-2	CASSLAPSNTEAFF	TGTGCCAGCAGCTTAGCGCCCAGCAACACTGAAGCTTTCTTT
TRBJ2-7	TRBD1	many	TRBV6-1	CASLDRLYEQYF	TGTGCCAGCCTGGACAGGCTCTACGAGCAGTACTTC
TRBJ2-7	.	many	TRBV7-2	CASSQGLSGPIYEQYF	TGTGCCAGCAGCCAAGGCCTAAGCGGGCCTATCTACGAGCAGTACTTC
TRBJ1-5	.	few	TRBV19	CASTGIQDNQPQHF	TGTGCCAGTACCGGTATACAGGACAATCAGCCCCAGCATTTT
TRBJ2-2	TRBD2	few	TRBV4-2	CASSQEASGFGELFF	TGTGCCAGCAGCCAAGAGGCTAGCGGGTTCGGGGAGCTGTTTTTT
TRBJ2-7	.	many	TRBV28	CASSRRGSSYEQYF	TGTGCCAGCAGTCGTCGGGGAAGCTCCTACGAGCAGTACTTC
TRBJ2-4	.	many	TRBV3-1	CASSHSKNIQYF	TGTGCCAGCAGCCATTCAAAAAACATTCAGTACTTC
TRBJ2-5	TRBD1	many	TRBV6-1	CASSSRTGGPETQYF	TGTGCCAGCAGTAGCCGGACAGGGGGCCCAGAGACCCAGTACTTC
TRBJ1-1	.	many	TRBV7-2	CASSLQLGDEAFF	TGTGCCAGCAGCTTACAGTTGGGCGATGAAGCTTTCTTT
TRBJ1-1	.	few	TRBV27	CASSLSGPLAEAFF	TGTGCCAGCAGTTTATCGGGGCCTCTTGCTGAAGCTTTCTTT